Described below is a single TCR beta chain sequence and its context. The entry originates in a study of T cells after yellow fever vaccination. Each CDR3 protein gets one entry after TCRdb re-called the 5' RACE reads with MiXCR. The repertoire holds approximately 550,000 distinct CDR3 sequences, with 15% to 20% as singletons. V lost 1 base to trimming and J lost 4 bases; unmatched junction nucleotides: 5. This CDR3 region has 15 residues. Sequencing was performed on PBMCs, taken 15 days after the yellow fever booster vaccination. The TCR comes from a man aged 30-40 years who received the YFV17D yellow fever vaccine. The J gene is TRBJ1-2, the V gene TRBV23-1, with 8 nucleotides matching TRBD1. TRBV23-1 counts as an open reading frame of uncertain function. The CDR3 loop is CASSQWTGPSYGYTF. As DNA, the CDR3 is TGCGCCAGCAGTCAATGGACAGGGCCGTCCTATGGCTACACCTTC.